The 5 T cell receptor beta chains below were found in one sample sequenced in a study of blood T cells in healthy people across ages. Primers used in a second PCR of about 6 to 11 cycles were a sample-barcoded 5' primer and a J-beta primer mix. TCRdb re-analysed the 5' RACE reads in MiXCR, keeping a single row per CDR3 protein. This sample carries roughly 1,700,000 distinct CDR3 sequences, roughly 28% of them seen once, and the ten largest clones take more than 6%. The sequenced material came from blood. Receptors were obtained from a woman in her 30s in good health.

The chain carries TRBV4-1 and TRBJ2-7; D gene unclear. The DNA end is more similar to TRBJ2-5, so the J call may be wrong. CDR1 is MGHRA, CDR2 YSYEKL, per germline. The CDR3 is made up of 12 amino acids. CDR3 sequence: CASSQEGKTQYF. DNA for the CDR3: TGCGCCAGCAGCCAAGAGGGGAAGACCCAGTACTTC.

The V call is TRBV7-3, the J call TRBJ2-2; 9 bases agree with TRBD2. With 8 bases clipped from V and 7 bases from J, the junction kept 5 bases outside the gene matches. Germline lookup yields CDR1 SGHTA and CDR2 FQGTGA. This CDR3 comprises 13 residues. CDR3 loop: CASGGGADGELFF. The DNA of the CDR3 is TGTGCCAGCGGCGGGGGGGCCGACGGGGAGCTGTTTTTT.

This clonotype was seen a few times. This chain joins TRBV3-1 and TRBJ1-2; tentatively, D is TRBD1 (5 bases). Germline V gene sequence: CDR1 LGHDT, CDR2 YNNKEL (reference sequence). The CDR3 runs to 14 residues. Trimming left V 4 bases short and J 3 bases short, with 12 bases between. CDR3 amino acids: CASSPWVGDYGYTF. In DNA form, the CDR3 reads TGTGCCAGCAGCCCCTGGGTGGGGGACTATGGCTACACCTTC.

Concerning this clonotype itself: A read error may be the cause here, since a much bigger clone is one base away. The V and J genes are TRBV6-6 and TRBJ2-1; tentative D call: TRBD2 (6 bases). CDR1 and CDR2 from the germline V gene are MNHNY and SVGAGI (reference sequence). The CDR3 is 14 residues long. The CDR3 DNA is TGTGCCAGCAGTTACTCGGCAGGGAGGAATGGGCAGTTCTTC. Its protein is CASSYSAGRNGQFF.

Of note for this clonotype: The junction departs from the called germline gene at one end, perhaps through a read error. This chain uses TRBV27 with TRBJ2-7, with a tentative D call TRBD2 (5 bases). The CDR3 contains 15 residues. CDR1 MNHEY and CDR2 SMNVEV come from the germline V gene (reference sequence). CDR3 nucleotide sequence: TGTGCCGGCAGTAGCAACGCGGGCCCTCTACGATGGCAGTACTTC. Protein product: CAGSSNAGPLRWQYF.